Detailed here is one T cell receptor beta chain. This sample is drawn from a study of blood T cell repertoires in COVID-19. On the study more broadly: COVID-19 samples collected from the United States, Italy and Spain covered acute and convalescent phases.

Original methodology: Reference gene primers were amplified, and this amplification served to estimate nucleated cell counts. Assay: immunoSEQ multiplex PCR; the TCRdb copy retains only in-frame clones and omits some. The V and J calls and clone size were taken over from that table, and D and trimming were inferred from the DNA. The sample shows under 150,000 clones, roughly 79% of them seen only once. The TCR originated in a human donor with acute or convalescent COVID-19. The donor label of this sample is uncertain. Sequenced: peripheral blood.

The CDR3 DNA reads TGTGCCAGCAGTGAAACAGGTCACTATGGCTACACCTTC. Protein sequence: CASSETGHYGYTF. The rearrangement links TRBV6-1 to TRBJ1-2; D is perhaps TRBD1 (5 bases). V gave up 2 bases and J gave up 3 bases, with 7 bases separating them. CDR1 is MNHNS and CDR2 is SASEGT in the germline V gene. CDR3 length: 13 amino acids.